Listed here are 17 T cell receptor beta chains from one sample, sequenced in a study of blood T cell repertoires in COVID-19. Sequenced by immunoSEQ multiplex PCR; TCRdb stores in-frame clones only, minus some. The sample records roughly 400,000 clones, around 92% being singletons. Sequenced input: PBMCs or T cells enriched from blood (not recorded which). The receptors were sampled from a woman between 25 and 40 years old who had recovered from COVID-19.

This sequence joins TRBV12-3 or TRBV12-4 and TRBJ2-7, with a possible D match to TRBD2 (5 bases). With 5 bases removed from V and 5 bases from J, the gap between germline ends came to 10 bases. This CDR3 comprises 12 residues. CDR3 coding DNA: TGTGCCAGCAGTCGGGGAAGGGACGAGCAGTACTTC. Residues: CASSRGRDEQYF.

The chain is built from TRBV5-1 and TRBJ2-2; D is unresolved. V shed 0 bases and J shed 5 bases, with 11 bases lying between them. Germline CDR1 is SGHRS and CDR2 is YFSETQ. The CDR3 has 15 residues. CDR3 in DNA: TGCGCCAGCAGCTTGGCGGTCGTTCTTACCGGGGAGCTGTTTTTT. Translating gives CASSLAVVLTGELFF.

This chain links TRBV2 with TRBJ1-3; 7 positions agree with TRBD1. Per the germline V gene, CDR1 is SNHLY and CDR2 is FYNNEI. The V and J ends lost 9 bases and 4 bases, in that order; junction bases with no gene match: 3. This CDR3 is 12 amino acids long. This CDR3 reads CASTGDGNTIYF. The CDR3 DNA reads as TGTGCCAGTACAGGGGACGGAAACACCATATATTTT.

The CDR3 is CASSLDSLRYGYTF. The DNA of the CDR3 is TGTGCCAGCAGCTTGGACAGCCTTCGCTATGGCTACACCTTC. V gene TRBV5-5 combines with J gene TRBJ1-2; D is unclear. Per the germline V gene, CDR1 is SGHKS and CDR2 is YYEKEE (reference sequence). The CDR3 is 14 amino acids. V was clipped by 0 bases and J by 4 bases, with 10 bases between them.

The chain links TRBV20-1 to TRBJ2-7, with 9 bases aligning to TRBD2. J was trimmed by 2 bases and V by 3 bases; bases with no gene match: 8. Per the germline V gene, CDR1 is DFQATT and CDR2 is SNEGSKA (reference sequence). The CDR3 consists of 15 residues. The CDR3 sequence: CSASSRLAETYEQYF. DNA for the CDR3: TGCAGTGCTAGTAGTCGACTAGCGGAAACCTACGAGCAGTACTTC.

This clone showed up just once. V and J are TRBV14 and TRBJ2-7; 7 bases are shared with TRBD2. CDR1 and CDR2 (germline): SGHDN, FVKESK. This CDR3 is built from 13 residues. The V and J ends lost 6 bases and 6 bases, in that order; junction bases with no gene match: 8. CDR3 coding DNA: TGTGCCAGCAGGGGGGGGTTTCGCCTCGAGCAGTACTTC. Its protein product is CASRGGFRLEQYF.

The chain links TRBV19 to TRBJ1-5; TRBD1 matches 8 bases. This CDR3 comprises 14 residues. The trim removed 5 bases at V and 3 bases at J, leaving 3 bases unmatched. Germline V gene sequence: CDR1 LNHDA, CDR2 SQIVND (reference sequence). The CDR3 sequence: CASSRTGINQPQHF. The CDR3 coding sequence is TGTGCCAGTAGTCGGACAGGGATCAATCAGCCCCAGCATTTT.

The rearrangement joins TRBV7-9 to TRBJ1-5; 10 bases agree with TRBD1. Germline values: CDR1 SEHNR, CDR2 FQNEAQ (reference sequence). The CDR3 contains 15 residues. J gave up 7 bases and V 3 bases, and 6 bases lay outside the gene matches. In DNA form, the CDR3 reads TGTGCCAGCAGCTTTGGGACAGGGGTGGGCCAGCCCCAGCATTTT. This codes for CASSFGTGVGQPQHF.

The chain links TRBV12-5 to TRBJ1-4, with a tentative D call TRBD1 (5 bases). This CDR3 region has 13 residues. Germline V lookup: CDR1 LGHNT, CDR2 FRNRAP. V dropped 6 bases and J dropped 7 bases, with 12 bases sitting between them. CDR3 in amino acids: CASGPQGGEKLFF. CDR3 DNA: TGTGCTAGTGGCCCTCAGGGCGGTGAAAAACTGTTTTTT.

The chain has TRBV19 and TRBJ1-5; D gene uncertain. V was clipped by 5 bases and J by 5 bases, with 16 bases between them. The CDR3 is made up of 15 amino acids. CDR1 is LNHDA and CDR2 is SQIVND in the germline V gene (reference sequence). The CDR3 coding sequence is TGTGCCAGTAGTTCTAGCCGGGCACGGGATCAGCCCCAGCATTTT. This translates into CASSSSRARDQPQHF. Variable domain in full (rest from reference TRBV19 and TRBJ1-5): DGGITQSPKYLFRKEGQNVTLSCEQNLNHDAMYWYRQDPGQGLRLIYYSQIVNDFQKGDIAEGYSVSREKKESFPLTVTSAQKNPTAFYLCASSSSRARDQPQHFGDGTRLSIL.

J is TRBJ1-5 and V is TRBV19; TRBD1 matches at 9 bases. V lost 10 bases, J lost 0 bases, and 13 bases stayed unmatched. CDR3 length: 17 amino acids. Per the germline V gene, CDR1 is LNHDA and CDR2 is SQIVND (reference sequence). CDR3 in amino acids: CATLNRDRDPSNQPQHF. The CDR3 bases are TGTGCCACATTAAACCGGGACAGGGACCCTAGCAATCAGCCCCAGCATTTT. Using reference TRBV19 and TRBJ1-5 for the parts outside the CDR3, the full variable domain is DGGITQSPKYLFRKEGQNVTLSCEQNLNHDAMYWYRQDPGQGLRLIYYSQIVNDFQKGDIAEGYSVSREKKESFPLTVTSAQKNPTAFYLCATLNRDRDPSNQPQHFGDGTRLSIL.

There are a few counts of this clone. The chain has TRBV7-2 and TRBJ1-1, with TRBD1 matching over 8 bases. This CDR3 is 15 amino acids long. Germline trimming cut 2 bases from V and 4 bases from J; bases unmatched to any gene: 6. In germline, CDR1 is SGHTA, CDR2 FQGNSA. This CDR3 reads CASSLLQGAGTEAFF. The DNA for the CDR3 is TGTGCCAGCAGCTTATTGCAGGGGGCCGGCACTGAAGCTTTCTTT.

This rearrangement joins TRBV7-2 to TRBJ1-5; TRBD1 matches 7 bases. This CDR3 has 15 amino acids. Looked up from germline, CDR1 is SGHTA and CDR2 is FQGNSA. V shed 5 bases and J 6 bases; nucleotides not matched to a gene: 10. The CDR3 region has the DNA TGTGCCAGCAGCCCCGGACTCGACAGGGTTCAGCCCCAGCATTTT. It encodes CASSPGLDRVQPQHF.

This rearrangement joins TRBV29-1 to TRBJ1-5; tentative D call: TRBD1 (5 bases). V was pared by 2 bases and J by 9 bases, with 17 bases between. This CDR3 has 14 residues. Germline V CDR1 and CDR2: SQVTM, ANQGSEA. CDR3 coding DNA: TGCAGCGTTGAACAGGGCTCTGGAGTGGGGCCCCAGCATTTT. Translation gives CSVEQGSGVGPQHF.

This chain joins TRBV6-2 or TRBV6-3 and TRBJ1-2, with D tentatively TRBD1 (5 bases). The CDR3 contains 16 residues. V gave up 0 bases and J gave up 4 bases, with 15 bases separating them. Germline V lookup: CDR1 MNHEY, CDR2 SVGEGT. CDR3 DNA: TGTGCCAGCAGTTACTCGAGTTTCGATGGGGCCTATGGCTACACCTTC. It translates to CASSYSSFDGAYGYTF.

The J gene is TRBJ2-5, the V gene TRBV14; D is possibly TRBD2 (6 bases). The CDR3 is 17 residues long. Per germline, CDR1 SGHDN and CDR2 FVKESK. V lost 4 bases to trimming and J lost 2 bases, with 20 bases between them. The CDR3 DNA follows: TGTGCCAGCAGCCGCCTTGCGGGGACCGGACCGCAAGAGACCCAGTACTTC. Translated: CASSRLAGTGPQETQYF. The full variable domain, rest sourced from reference TRBV14 and TRBJ2-5, is EAGVTQFPSHSVIEKGQTVTLRCDPISGHDNLYWYRRVMGKEIKFLLHFVKESKQDESGMPNNRFLAERTGGTYSTLKVQPAELEDSGVYFCASSRLAGTGPQETQYFGPGTRLLVL.

The CDR3 sequence: CASSVTGGPYRGYTF. The CDR3 bases are TGTGCCAGCAGTGTAACAGGGGGCCCTTATAGGGGCTACACCTTC. V and J are TRBV25-1 and TRBJ1-2, with 9 bases identical to TRBD1. The germline V gene has CDR1 MGHDK and CDR2 SYGVNS. V lost 4 bases to trimming and J lost 8 bases; unmatched junction nucleotides: 11. The CDR3 contains 15 residues.